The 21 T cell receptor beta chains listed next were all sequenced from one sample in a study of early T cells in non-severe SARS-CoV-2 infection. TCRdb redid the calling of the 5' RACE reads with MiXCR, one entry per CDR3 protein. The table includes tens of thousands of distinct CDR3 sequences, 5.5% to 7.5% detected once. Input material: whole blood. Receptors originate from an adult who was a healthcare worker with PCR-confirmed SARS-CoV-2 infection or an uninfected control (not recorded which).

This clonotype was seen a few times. CDR3 loop: CASSLAYNSPLHF. The CDR3 nucleotides read TGTGCCAGCAGCTTAGCCTATAATTCACCCCTCCACTTT. The gene calls are TRBV11-2 and TRBJ1-6; no firm D call. Germline lookup yields CDR1 SGHAT and CDR2 FQNNGV. Trimming took off 1 base at V and 2 bases at J, with 0 bases between the two ends. This CDR3 spans 13 amino acids.

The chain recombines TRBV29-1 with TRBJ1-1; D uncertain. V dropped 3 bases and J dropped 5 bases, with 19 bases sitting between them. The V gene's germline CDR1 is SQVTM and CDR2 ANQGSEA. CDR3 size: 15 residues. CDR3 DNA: TGCAGCGTTGATCAGCAGGCGAGTAGGAAAACTGAAGCTTTCTTT. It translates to CSVDQQASRKTEAFF.

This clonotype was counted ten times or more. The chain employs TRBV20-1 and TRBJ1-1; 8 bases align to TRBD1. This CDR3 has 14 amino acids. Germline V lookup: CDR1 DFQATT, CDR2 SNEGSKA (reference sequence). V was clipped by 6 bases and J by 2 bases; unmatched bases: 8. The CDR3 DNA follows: TGCAGTGCCAGGACAGGGACTCTTAACACTGAAGCTTTCTTT. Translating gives CSARTGTLNTEAFF.

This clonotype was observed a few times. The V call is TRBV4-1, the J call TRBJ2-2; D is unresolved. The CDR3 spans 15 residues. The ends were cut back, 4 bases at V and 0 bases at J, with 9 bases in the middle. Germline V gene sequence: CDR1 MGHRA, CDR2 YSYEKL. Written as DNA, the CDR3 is TGCGCCAGCAGCCGGGTTACATCGAACACCGGGGAGCTGTTTTTT. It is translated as CASSRVTSNTGELFF.

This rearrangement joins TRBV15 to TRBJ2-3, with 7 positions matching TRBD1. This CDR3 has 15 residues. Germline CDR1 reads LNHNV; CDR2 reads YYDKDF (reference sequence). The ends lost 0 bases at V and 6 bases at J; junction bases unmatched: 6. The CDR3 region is CATSRDRGTSDTQYF. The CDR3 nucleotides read TGTGCCACCAGCAGAGACAGGGGGACATCGGATACGCAGTATTTT.

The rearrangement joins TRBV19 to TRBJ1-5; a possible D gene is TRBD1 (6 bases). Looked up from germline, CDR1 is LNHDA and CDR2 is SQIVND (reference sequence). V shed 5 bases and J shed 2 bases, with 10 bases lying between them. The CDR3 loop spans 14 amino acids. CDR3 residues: CASSGDTGNQPQHF. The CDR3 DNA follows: TGTGCCAGTAGTGGGGACACCGGCAATCAGCCCCAGCATTTT.

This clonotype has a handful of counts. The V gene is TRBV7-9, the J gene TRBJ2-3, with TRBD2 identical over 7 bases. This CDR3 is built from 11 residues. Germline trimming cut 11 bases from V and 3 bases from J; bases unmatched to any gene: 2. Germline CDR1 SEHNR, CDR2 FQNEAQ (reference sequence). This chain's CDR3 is CAAGETDTQYF. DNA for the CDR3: TGTGCCGCGGGAGAGACAGATACGCAGTATTTT.

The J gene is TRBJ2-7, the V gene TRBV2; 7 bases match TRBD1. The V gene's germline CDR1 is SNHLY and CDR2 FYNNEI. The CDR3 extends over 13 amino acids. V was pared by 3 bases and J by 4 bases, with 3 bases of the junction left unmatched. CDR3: CASSEDRRYEQYF. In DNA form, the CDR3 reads TGTGCCAGCAGTGAGGACAGGAGGTACGAGCAGTACTTC. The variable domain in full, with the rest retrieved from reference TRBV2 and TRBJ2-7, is EPEVTQTPSHQVTQMGQEVILRCVPISNHLYFYWYRQILGQKVEFLVSFYNNEISEKSEIFDDQFSVERPDGSNFTLKIRSTKLEDSAMYFCASSEDRRYEQYFGPGTRLTVT.

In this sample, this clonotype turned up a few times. The CDR3 region is CASSEGGGSGPGELFF. CDR3 nucleotides: TGTGCCAGCAGTGAGGGAGGGGGCAGCGGTCCCGGGGAGCTGTTTTTT. The chain combines TRBV12-3 or TRBV12-4 with TRBJ2-2; D tentatively reads TRBD1 or TRBD2 (7 bases each). The CDR3 loop spans 16 amino acids. Trimming removed 5 bases at V and 6 bases at J, with 19 bases between.

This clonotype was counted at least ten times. The CDR3 DNA follows: TGTGCCAGCAGCGTAGGTGGGGGTGACAATCAGCCCCAGCATTTT. Protein product: CASSVGGGDNQPQHF. V and J are TRBV9 and TRBJ1-5, with D perhaps matching TRBD1 (5 bases). The CDR3 is 15 residues long. The germline V gene encodes CDR1 SGDLS and CDR2 YYNGEE. Trimming cost V 0 bases and J 3 bases, with 10 bases left between them.

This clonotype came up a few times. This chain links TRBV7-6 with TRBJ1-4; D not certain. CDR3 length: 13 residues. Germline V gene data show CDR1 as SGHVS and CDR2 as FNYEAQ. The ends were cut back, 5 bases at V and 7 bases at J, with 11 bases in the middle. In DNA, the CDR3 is TGTGCCAGCAGCCTAGTTAGCGGTGAAAAACTGTTTTTT. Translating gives CASSLVSGEKLFF.

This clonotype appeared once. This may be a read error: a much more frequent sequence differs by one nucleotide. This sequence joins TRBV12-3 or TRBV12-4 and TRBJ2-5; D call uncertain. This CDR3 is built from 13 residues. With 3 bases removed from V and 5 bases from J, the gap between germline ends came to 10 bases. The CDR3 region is CASSLSWSETQYF. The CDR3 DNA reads TGTGCCAGCAGTTTGTCATGGTCCGAGACCCAGTACTTC.

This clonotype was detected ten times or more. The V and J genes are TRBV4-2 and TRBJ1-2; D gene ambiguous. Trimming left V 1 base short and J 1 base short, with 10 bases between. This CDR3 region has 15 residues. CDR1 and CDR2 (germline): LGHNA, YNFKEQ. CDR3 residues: CASSQVAALNYGYTF. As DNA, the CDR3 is TGTGCCAGCAGCCAAGTGGCGGCACTTAACTATGGCTACACCTTC.

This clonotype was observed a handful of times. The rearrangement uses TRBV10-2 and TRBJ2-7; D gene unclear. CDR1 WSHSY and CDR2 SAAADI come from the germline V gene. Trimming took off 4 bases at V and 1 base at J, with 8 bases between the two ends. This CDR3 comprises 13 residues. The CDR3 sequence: CASSVGLSYEQYF. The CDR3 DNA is TGCGCCAGCAGTGTAGGGCTTTCCTACGAGCAGTACTTC.

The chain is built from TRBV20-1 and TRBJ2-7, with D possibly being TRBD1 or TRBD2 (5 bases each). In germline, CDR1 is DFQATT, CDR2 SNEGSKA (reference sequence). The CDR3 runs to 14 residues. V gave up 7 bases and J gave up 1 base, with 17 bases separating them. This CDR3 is CSVQQGDASYEQYF. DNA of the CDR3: TGCAGTGTCCAGCAGGGAGACGCGTCCTACGAGCAGTACTTC.

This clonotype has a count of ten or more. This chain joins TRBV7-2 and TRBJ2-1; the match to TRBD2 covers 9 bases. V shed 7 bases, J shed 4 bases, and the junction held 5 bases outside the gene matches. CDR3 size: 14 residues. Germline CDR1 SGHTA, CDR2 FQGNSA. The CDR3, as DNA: TGTGCCAGCACCGTTAGCGGGAGTTACAATGAGCAGTTCTTC. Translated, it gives CASTVSGSYNEQFF.

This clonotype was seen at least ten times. For the CDR3, the DNA is TGCAGTGCTAGAGATCGAATCGGGCTAGCGGGACGCTCCTACGAGCAGTACTTC. It specifies CSARDRIGLAGRSYEQYF. The rearrangement joins TRBV20-1 to TRBJ2-7; 9 nucleotides line up with TRBD2. Germline values: CDR1 DFQATT, CDR2 SNEGSKA (reference sequence). V was pared by 0 bases and J by 0 bases, with 12 bases of the junction left unmatched. The CDR3 runs 18 residues.

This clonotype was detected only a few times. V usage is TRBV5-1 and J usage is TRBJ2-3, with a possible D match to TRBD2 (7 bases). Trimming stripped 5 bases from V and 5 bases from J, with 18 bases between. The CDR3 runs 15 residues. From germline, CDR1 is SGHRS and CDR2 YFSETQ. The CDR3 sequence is CASSWAGAPGDTQYF. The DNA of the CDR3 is TGCGCCAGCAGTTGGGCGGGGGCCCCCGGAGATACGCAGTATTTT.

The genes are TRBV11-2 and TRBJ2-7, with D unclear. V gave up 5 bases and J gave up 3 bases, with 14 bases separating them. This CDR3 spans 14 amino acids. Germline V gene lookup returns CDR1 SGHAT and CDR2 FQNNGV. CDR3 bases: TGTGCCAGCAGCAATCCGCTAGGCGGCTACGAGCAGTACTTC. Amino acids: CASSNPLGGYEQYF.

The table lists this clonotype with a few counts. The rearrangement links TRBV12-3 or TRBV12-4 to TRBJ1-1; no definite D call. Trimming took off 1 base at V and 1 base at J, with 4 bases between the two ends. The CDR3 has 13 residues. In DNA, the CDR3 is TGTGCCAGCAGTTTAGTAGCGAACACTGAAGCTTTCTTT. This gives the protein CASSLVANTEAFF.

CDR3 sequence (DNA): TGTGCCAGCAGTGATCAGGGCCACGCCGGGAGCTACGAGCAGTACTTC. Its translation is CASSDQGHAGSYEQYF. The J gene is TRBJ2-7, the V gene TRBV6-1; maybe TRBD2 (6 bases). Germline values: CDR1 MNHNS, CDR2 SASEGT. This CDR3 has 16 residues. V shed 3 bases and J shed 3 bases, with 18 bases lying between them.